The present entry profiles one T cell receptor (beta chain) with its context. Its antigen is still unknown. At one of its ends the junction is not consistent with the germline gene, which may arise from a read error. TCRdb re-derived calls from the reads in MiXCR, one entry per CDR3 protein. The table lists approximately 770,000 distinct CDR3 sequences, about 29% of them singletons. This CDR3 region has 14 residues. The germline gives CDR1 MNHEY, CDR2 SVGAGI. These data belong to a study of T cell repertoires in cytomegalovirus infection. Study-level background: Recently identified HLA-C-restricted and well-studied HLA-B-restricted CMV epitopes were used. Based on public TCR beta signatures, there were indications of CMV infection and of a matching HLA type.

The chain couples TRBV6-5 to TRBJ2-5; 10 positions match TRBD1. The receptor's source is a human donor in good health (CMV status not recorded). Some clones in this sample may be carry-over from other donors' samples. The specimen was cultured CD8+ T cells from PBMCs, collected from culture after CMV antigen stimulation. The CDR3 DNA follows: TGTGCCAACAGTCCGGGGACAGGGGACGAGACCCAGTACTTC. Amino acids: CANSPGTGDETQYF.